This passage covers 14 T cell receptor beta chains from one sample sequenced in a study of CD4 T cells in relation to SARS-CoV-2 and coronaviruses (dated by TCRdb to 2020 to 2023). The library relied on the immunoSEQ multiplex PCR assay. TCRdb obtained this table from immuneACCESS and retained in-frame rearrangements with V and J assigned. These tables miss some clones; where compared with another copy, unresolved V genes account for less than half of the shortfall, and the remainder is unexplained. In all, the sample holds tens of thousands of clones, and 80% to 90% of those were seen once. The ten largest clones represent over 3% of the sample. Sequencing was performed on memory CD4+ T cells from PBMCs. Taken with the paper, the label for cell subset or site translates to: memory (non-naive) CD4+ T cells. Source of these receptors: an adult with COVID-19.

This chain joins TRBV5-4 and TRBJ2-5; TRBD1 aligns across 8 bases. This CDR3 is built from 16 residues. V trimming: 5 bases; J trimming: 7 bases; junction bases outside the gene matches: 16. Germline assignment: CDR1 SGHNT and CDR2 YYREEE (reference sequence). CDR3 nucleotide sequence: TGTGCCAGCAGAGCCGCTCCGACAGGGGTCCTCGCGACCCAGTACTTC. Protein sequence: CASRAAPTGVLATQYF.

This chain connects TRBV3-1 (or the pseudogene TRBV3-2) to TRBJ2-1; perhaps TRBD2 as D (6 bases). Looked up from germline, CDR1 is LGHDT and CDR2 is YNNKEL (reference sequence). With 0 bases removed from V and 7 bases from J, the gap between germline ends came to 22 bases. The length of the CDR3 is 18 residues. CDR3 in DNA: TGTGCCAGCAGCCAAGAGGGGTTCGGAAGGGGCGGAGGGAATGAGCAGTTCTTC. Protein product: CASSQEGFGRGGGNEQFF.

The chain is built from TRBV2 and TRBJ2-3; the match to TRBD2 covers 8 bases. The CDR3 loop spans 15 amino acids. Germline lookup yields CDR1 SNHLY and CDR2 FYNNEI. V dropped 7 bases and J dropped 0; count of bases not matched to a gene: 6. The CDR3 DNA follows: TGTGCCAGCAAGCCAGCGGGAGCTAGCACAGATACGCAGTATTTT. This gives the protein CASKPAGASTDTQYF.

The gene calls are TRBV24-1 and TRBJ2-5; TRBD2 matches at 11 bases. Germline lookup yields CDR1 KGHDR and CDR2 SFDVKD. This CDR3 comprises 14 residues. The ends lost 7 bases at V and 8 bases at J; junction bases unmatched: 8. The CDR3 is CATSPTSGIETQYF. The DNA for the CDR3 is TGTGCCACCAGCCCGACTAGCGGGATCGAAACCCAGTACTTC.

The chain combines TRBV9 with TRBJ2-2; tentative D call: TRBD2 (5 bases). Germline-derived CDR1 and CDR2 are SGDLS and YYNGEE. Trimming removed 8 bases from V and 0 bases from J, with 11 bases in between. This CDR3 contains 14 residues. The CDR3 spells CASGESPNTGELFF. The CDR3 nucleotides read TGTGCCAGTGGGGAGTCTCCGAACACCGGGGAGCTGTTTTTT.

Only a few counts were recorded for this clone. This rearrangement joins TRBV5-1 to TRBJ1-1; possible D gene TRBD1, 6 bases. V lost 1 base and J 7 bases, leaving 17 bases between the germline ends. CDR1 is SGHRS, CDR2 YFSETQ, per germline. CDR3 length: 15 amino acids. CDR3 in DNA: TGCGCCAGCAGCTTGTTTCAGGGGCGGTTTGGTGAAGCTTTCTTT. This codes for CASSLFQGRFGEAFF. Together with reference TRBV5-1 and TRBJ1-1, the CDR3 gives the full variable domain: KAGVTQTPRYLIKTRGQQVTLSCSPISGHRSVSWYQQTPGQGLQFLFEYFSETQRNKGNFPGRFSGRQFSNSRSEMNVSTLELGDSALYLCASSLFQGRFGEAFFGQGTRLTVV.

The CDR3 nucleotides are TGTGCCAGCAGCCCCCTCTTCACTCTTGGGGCCAACGTCCTGACTTTC. Amino acids: CASSPLFTLGANVLTF. V is TRBV4-2 and J is TRBJ2-6; D is unresolved. The CDR3 sequence is 16 residues long. Trimming removed 4 bases from V and 3 bases from J, with 13 bases in between. Looked up from germline, CDR1 is LGHNA and CDR2 is YNFKEQ.

This chain connects TRBV6-5 to TRBJ2-2; D is undetermined. CDR3 size: 15 residues. Germline values: CDR1 MNHEY, CDR2 SVGAGI. Trimming removed 6 bases at V and 1 base at J, with 12 bases between. CDR3 residues: CASRAFRQNTGELFF. In DNA, the CDR3 is TGTGCCAGCAGGGCCTTTCGGCAGAACACCGGGGAGCTGTTTTTT.

In nucleotides, the CDR3 is TGTGCCAGCAGCCAAGATCAGGACGGGGATCAGCCCCAGCATTTT. Translation gives CASSQDQDGDQPQHF. The rearrangement uses TRBV3-1 (or the pseudogene TRBV3-2) and TRBJ1-5; D is unclear. The CDR3 is 15 amino acids. Between the trimmed V and J ends, which lost 0 bases and 5 bases, there was a span of 11 bases. Looked up from germline, CDR1 is LGHDT and CDR2 is YNNKEL (reference sequence).

The V call is TRBV14, the J call TRBJ2-7, with TRBD1 matching over 7 bases. Looked up from germline, CDR1 is SGHDN and CDR2 is FVKESK. The V gene end was trimmed by 3 bases and the J gene end by 1 base; junction bases not matched to a gene: 9. The CDR3 spans 16 residues. The CDR3 region has the DNA TGTGCCAGCAGCCAGCCCGGGACAGCAAAATCCTACGAGCAGTACTTC. Translated: CASSQPGTAKSYEQYF.

This rearrangement joins TRBV14 to TRBJ2-1; TRBD2 agrees at 9 bases. CDR3 size: 12 residues. The germline gives CDR1 SGHDN, CDR2 FVKESK. After removal of 4 bases from V and 11 bases from J, the junction contained 3 bases not matched to a gene. The CDR3 loop is CASSLGLAKQFF. CDR3 bases: TGTGCCAGCAGCCTGGGACTAGCAAAGCAGTTCTTC.

This chain uses TRBV28 with TRBJ2-7; 14 bases agree with TRBD2. This CDR3 contains 15 residues. V lost 5 bases to trimming and J lost 4 bases; unmatched junction nucleotides: 4. Germline CDR1 reads MDHEN; CDR2 reads SYDVKM. CDR3 residues: CASSPGTSGSYEQYF. The CDR3, as DNA: TGTGCCAGCAGTCCCGGGACTAGCGGGAGTTACGAGCAGTACTTC. The complete variable domain, with remaining parts taken from reference TRBV28 and TRBJ2-7, reads DVKVTQSSRYLVKRTGEKVFLECVQDMDHENMFWYRQDPGLGLRLIYFSYDVKMKEKGDIPEGYSVSREKKERFSLILESASTNQTSMYLCASSPGTSGSYEQYFGPGTRLTVT.

The chain joins TRBV18 to TRBJ2-3, with 8 positions matching TRBD2. With 3 bases clipped from V and 4 bases from J, the junction kept 3 bases outside the gene matches. Germline CDR1 is KGHSH and CDR2 is LQKENI. The CDR3 has 14 amino acids. As DNA, the CDR3 is TGTGCCAGCTCACCGAGCGGGGGCGCAGATACGCAGTATTTT. It yields the protein CASSPSGGADTQYF.

This clone showed up just once. The genes are TRBV6-5 and TRBJ2-3, with D perhaps assigned TRBD1 or TRBD2 (5 bases each). The germline CDR1 and CDR2 sequences are MNHEY and SVGAGI. This CDR3 has 14 residues. V was cut by 2 bases and J by 2 bases, with 8 bases left in between. CDR3 nucleotide sequence: TGTGCCAGCAGTTACGGGACGTACACAGATACGCAGTATTTT. Amino acids: CASSYGTYTDTQYF.